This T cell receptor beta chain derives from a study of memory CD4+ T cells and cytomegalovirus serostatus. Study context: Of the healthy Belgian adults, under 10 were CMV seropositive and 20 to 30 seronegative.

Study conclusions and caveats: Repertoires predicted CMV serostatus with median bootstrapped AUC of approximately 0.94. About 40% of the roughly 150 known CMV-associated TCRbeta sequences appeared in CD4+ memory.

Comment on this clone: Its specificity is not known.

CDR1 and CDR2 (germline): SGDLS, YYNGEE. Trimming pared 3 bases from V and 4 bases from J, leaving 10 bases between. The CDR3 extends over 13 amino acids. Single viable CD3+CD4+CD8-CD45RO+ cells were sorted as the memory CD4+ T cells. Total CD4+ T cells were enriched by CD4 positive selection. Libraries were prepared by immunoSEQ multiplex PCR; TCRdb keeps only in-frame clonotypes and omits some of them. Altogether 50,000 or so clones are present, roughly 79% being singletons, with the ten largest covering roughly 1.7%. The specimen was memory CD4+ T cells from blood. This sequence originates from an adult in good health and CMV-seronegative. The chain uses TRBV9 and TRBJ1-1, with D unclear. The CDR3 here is CASSAGSPTEAFF. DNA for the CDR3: TGTGCCAGCAGCGCAGGCTCCCCCACTGAAGCTTTCTTT.